The rows below give T cell receptor beta chains drawn from one sample of a study of blood T cell repertoires in COVID-19. Using immunoSEQ multiplex PCR, the repertoire was profiled, and TCRdb retains in-frame clones only, with some absent. Found here are roughly 150,000 clones, approximately 87% of them singletons; the top ten hold 10%. Material for sequencing was peripheral blood. Receptors originate from a woman in her 70s with COVID-19, enrolled during active disease. The CDR3 runs from the conserved cysteine through the conserved F or W. A D gene is named only where the DNA matches it firmly. Size is omitted from some rows. Given values are once, few, many or a class for expanded clones.

size,V,D,J,CDR3,DNA
.,TRBV7-2,TRBD2,TRBJ2-7,CASSLTSGAYEQYF,TGTGCCAGCAGCCTGACTAGCGGGGCCTACGAGCAGTACTTC
.,TRBV2,.,TRBJ2-4,CASSEWALSSKNIQYF,TGTGCCAGCAGTGAATGGGCCCTTAGTTCCAAAAACATTCAGTACTTC
.,TRBV10-3,.,TRBJ2-2,CAVTGPGDTGELFF,TGTGCCGTGACAGGTCCAGGGGACACCGGGGAGCTGTTTTTT
.,TRBV14,.,TRBJ1-2,CASSPRTGQYYGYTF,TGTGCCAGCAGCCCTAGAACAGGGCAGTACTATGGCTACACCTTC
.,TRBV9,TRBD1,TRBJ2-5,CASSVDIGQGLQTQYF,TGTGCCAGCAGCGTAGATATCGGACAGGGGTTGCAGACCCAGTACTTC
.,TRBV5-4,.,TRBJ1-4,CASSKEAGNEKLFF,TGTGCCAGCAGCAAGGAGGCGGGGAATGAAAAACTGTTTTTT
.,TRBV18,TRBD1,TRBJ1-2,CASSRGTGAAADYGYTF,TGTGCCAGCTCTAGAGGGACAGGGGCCGCAGCTGACTATGGCTACACCTTC
.,TRBV11-1,.,TRBJ2-2,CASTSEGNTGELFF,TGTGCCAGCACCTCGGAGGGTAACACCGGGGAGCTGTTTTTT
.,TRBV6-5,TRBD2,TRBJ2-7,CASRGGSYEQYF,TGTGCCAGCAGGGGGGGGTCCTACGAGCAGTACTTC
.,TRBV21-1,.,TRBJ2-5,CASSIQAPKETQYF,TGTGCCAGCAGCATCCAAGCTCCTAAAGAGACCCAGTACTTC
.,TRBV7-2,TRBD1,TRBJ2-5,CASSPRDRGQETQYF,TGTGCCAGCAGCCCGCGGGACAGGGGGCAGGAGACCCAGTACTTC
.,TRBV5-6,.,TRBJ1-1,CASSLDGSGLNTEAFF,TGTGCCAGCAGCCTGGATGGGTCAGGGTTAAACACTGAAGCTTTCTTT
once,TRBV9,.,TRBJ1-6,CASSVEVGGNSPLHF,TGTGCCAGCAGCGTAGAGGTAGGGGGTAATTCACCCCTCCACTTT
few,TRBV2,.,TRBJ1-1,CAGRTVLSTEAFF,TGTGCCGGTAGGACAGTCCTTAGTACTGAAGCTTTCTTT
.,TRBV9,.,TRBJ1-2,CASSVDTYGYTF,TGTGCCAGCAGCGTAGACACCTATGGCTACACCTTC
.,TRBV5-6,TRBD1,TRBJ1-3,CASSLVGDRDRGNTIYF,TGTGCCAGCAGCTTGGTGGGGGACAGGGATCGAGGAAACACCATATATTTT
.,TRBV5-1,.,TRBJ1-3,CASSVALRDSEYTIYF,TGCGCCAGCAGCGTAGCACTCCGGGACTCGGAATACACCATATATTTT
.,TRBV25-1,TRBD1,TRBJ1-2,CASSETGQGAGGYTF,TGTGCCAGCAGTGAAACCGGGCAGGGGGCAGGTGGCTACACCTTC
once,TRBV7-2,.,TRBJ2-5,CASSHSRGGAVGETQYF,TGTGCCAGCAGCCATTCGCGGGGCGGGGCAGTGGGAGAGACCCAGTACTTC
once,TRBV5-6,.,TRBJ1-1,CASSTPGMANTEAFF,TGTGCCAGCAGCACACCAGGGATGGCGAACACTGAAGCTTTCTTT
few,TRBV5-5,.,TRBJ1-1,CASSPGVGFLNTEAFF,TGTGCCAGCAGTCCCGGCGTCGGGTTTTTGAACACTGAAGCTTTCTTT
few,TRBV28,TRBD1,TRBJ1-2,CASSFGDRVLTF,TGTGCCAGCAGTTTCGGGGACAGGGTACTTACCTTC
.,TRBV28,TRBD1,TRBJ1-5,CASRGTGGNQPQHF,TGTGCCAGCAGGGGGACAGGGGGCAATCAGCCCCAGCATTTT
.,TRBV24-1,.,TRBJ2-5,CATSDFGPSTGYQETQYF,TGTGCCACCAGTGATTTCGGACCCTCGACAGGCTACCAAGAGACCCAGTACTTC
once,TRBV19,.,TRBJ1-2,CASSMGENGYTF,TGTGCCAGTAGTATGGGAGAGAATGGCTACACCTTC
.,TRBV19,TRBD1,TRBJ2-7,CASSRRGQGISYEQYF,TGTGCCAGTAGTAGGAGGGGACAGGGAATCTCCTACGAGCAGTACTTC
.,TRBV11-2,.,TRBJ1-4,CASSAVRTTTNEKLFF,TGTGCCAGCAGCGCCGTGAGGACAACTACTAATGAAAAACTGTTTTTT
.,TRBV15,TRBD1,TRBJ1-2,CATSMGTVINYGYTF,TGTGCCACCAGCATGGGGACAGTCATAAACTATGGCTACACCTTC
.,TRBV7-8,TRBD1,TRBJ1-5,CASSRTGLGNQPQHF,TGTGCCAGCAGCCGGACAGGGCTTGGAAATCAGCCCCAGCATTTT
few,TRBV6-5,.,TRBJ1-4,CASKGFSTNEKLFF,TGTGCCAGCAAGGGGTTTTCAACTAATGAAAAACTGTTTTTT
.,TRBV5-1,TRBD1,TRBJ2-5,CASTVGQARGVQETQYF,TGCGCCAGCACCGTGGGACAGGCGAGGGGGGTCCAAGAGACCCAGTACTTC